These 7 T cell receptor beta chains share one sample of origin, sequenced in a study of blood T cell repertoires in COVID-19. Clones were sequenced by immunoSEQ multiplex PCR, and TCRdb holds only the in-frame ones, with some missing. This table has about 170,000 clones, roughly 85% appearing once. The sequencing sample was made of peripheral blood. The receptors come from a woman of 80 years or more with acute or convalescent COVID-19.

This chain connects TRBV6-6 to TRBJ2-1; weak D call: TRBD2 (7 bases). Deletions cut 0 bases from V and 8 bases from J, with 14 bases between. The CDR3 totals 15 residues. Germline loops: CDR1 MNHNY, CDR2 SVGAGI (reference sequence). The CDR3 nucleotides are TGTGCCAGCAGTTACTCGGCGGGGAGGGGGGATGAGCAGTTCTTC. Translating gives CASSYSAGRGDEQFF.

This clone occurred once. This chain connects TRBV5-6 to TRBJ1-2, with a possible D match to TRBD1 (5 bases). Per the germline V gene, CDR1 is SGHDT and CDR2 is YYEEEE. Trimming pared 1 base from V and 8 bases from J, leaving 15 bases between. This CDR3 spans 14 amino acids. This chain's CDR3 is CASSLIAGRGGYTF. CDR3 in DNA: TGTGCCAGCAGCTTGATCGCAGGGCGAGGAGGCTACACCTTC.

The chain recombines TRBV30 with TRBJ1-6; 8 nucleotides align to TRBD1. The germline gives CDR1 GTSNPN, CDR2 SVGIG (reference sequence). This CDR3 has 13 residues. Unmatched junction bases numbered 4, after V lost 8 bases and J lost 4 bases. The CDR3, as DNA: TGTGCCGGACAGGGCGAATATAATTCACCCCTCCACTTT. It yields the protein CAGQGEYNSPLHF.

This clone was seen a few times. CDR3 protein: CASSLRQASLLNYGYTF. The CDR3 coding sequence is TGTGCCAGCAGCTTAAGACAGGCCTCTCTCCTAAACTATGGCTACACCTTC. The V and J genes are TRBV13 and TRBJ1-2; perhaps TRBD1 as D (6 bases). The CDR3 is 17 amino acids. Germline CDR1 PRHDT, CDR2 FYEKMQ (reference sequence). V was shortened by 2 bases and J by 2 bases, with 18 bases between the two germline ends.

This clone was picked up a small number of times. The chain is built from TRBV5-1 and TRBJ2-7, with TRBD1 matching 7 bases. V was pared by 3 bases and J by 4 bases, with 13 bases of the junction left unmatched. The germline V gene encodes CDR1 SGHRS and CDR2 YFSETQ. The CDR3 runs 16 residues. The CDR3 DNA follows: TGCGCCAGCAGCTCGGCTATCCGTCCACAGGGGTACGAGCAGTACTTC. Protein: CASSSAIRPQGYEQYF. Looking up the rest from reference TRBV5-1 and TRBJ2-7 gives the full variable domain: KAGVTQTPRYLIKTRGQQVTLSCSPISGHRSVSWYQQTPGQGLQFLFEYFSETQRNKGNFPGRFSGRQFSNSRSEMNVSTLELGDSALYLCASSSAIRPQGYEQYFGPGTRLTVT.

The chain is built from TRBV10-3 and TRBJ2-7; 8 bases agree with TRBD1. J gave up 5 bases and V 0 bases, and 6 bases lay outside the gene matches. This CDR3 has 15 amino acids. The germline V gene has CDR1 ENHRY and CDR2 SYGVKD. The CDR3 region is CAISESEDRVNEQYF. CDR3 DNA: TGTGCCATCAGTGAGTCTGAGGACAGGGTGAACGAGCAGTACTTC.

This clone was counted once. This sequence joins TRBV11-2 and TRBJ1-5; possible D gene TRBD1, 6 bases. Trimming removed 3 bases at V and 1 base at J, with 7 bases between. This CDR3 region has 14 residues. Per the germline V gene, CDR1 is SGHAT and CDR2 is FQNNGV. The chain's CDR3 is CASSFGQSNQPQHF. The CDR3 region has the DNA TGTGCCAGCAGCTTCGGACAGAGCAATCAGCCCCAGCATTTT. Full variable domain (outside the CDR3, taken from reference TRBV11-2 and TRBJ1-5): EAGVAQSPRYKIIEKRQSVAFWCNPISGHATLYWYQQILGQGPKLLIQFQNNGVVDDSQLPKDRFSAERLKGVDSTLKIQPAKLEDSAVYLCASSFGQSNQPQHFGDGTRLSIL.